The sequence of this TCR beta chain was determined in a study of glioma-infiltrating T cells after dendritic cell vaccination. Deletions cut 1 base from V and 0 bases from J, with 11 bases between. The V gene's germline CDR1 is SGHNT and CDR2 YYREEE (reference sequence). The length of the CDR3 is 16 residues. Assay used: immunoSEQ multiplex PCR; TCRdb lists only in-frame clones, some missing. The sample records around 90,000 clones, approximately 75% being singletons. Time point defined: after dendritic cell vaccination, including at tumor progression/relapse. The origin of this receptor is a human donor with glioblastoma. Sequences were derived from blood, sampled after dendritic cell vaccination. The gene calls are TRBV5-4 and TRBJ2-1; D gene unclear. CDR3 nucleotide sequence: TGTGCCAGCAGCTTGACCCCCCTGAGCTCCTACAATGAGCAGTTCTTC. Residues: CASSLTPLSSYNEQFF. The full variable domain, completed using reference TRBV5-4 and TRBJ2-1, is ETGVTQSPTHLIKTRGQQVTLRCSSQSGHNTVSWYQQALGQGPQFIFQYYREEENGRGNFPPRFSGLQFPNYSSELNVNALELDDSALYLCASSLTPLSSYNEQFFGPGTRLTVL.